These 6 T cell receptor beta chains came from one sample sequenced in a study of blood T cell repertoires in COVID-19. Produced via immunoSEQ multiplex PCR; TCRdb's table is partial and in-frame only. The sample shows around 190,000 clones, approximately 80% of them seen only once. Sample: peripheral blood. These receptors all stem from a woman between 35 and 50 years old with COVID-19, enrolled during active disease.

The chain uses TRBV6-1 and TRBJ1-2; D unresolved. The CDR3 is 12 residues long. Trimming shortened V by 2 bases and J by 4 bases, and 5 bases separated the two germline ends. In germline, CDR1 is MNHNS, CDR2 SASEGT. The CDR3: CASSENLYGYTF. CDR3 DNA: TGTGCCAGCAGTGAAAATCTCTATGGCTACACCTTC.

The CDR3 DNA is TGTGCCAGCAGTGAAGGAGGGGGGGGCTTCGGGGCCAAAAACATTCAGTACTTC. It encodes CASSEGGGGFGAKNIQYF. The chain combines TRBV6-1 with TRBJ2-4; D is perhaps TRBD2 (7 bases). Germline V gives CDR1 MNHNS, CDR2 SASEGT. Trimming cost V 1 base and J 1 base, with 17 bases left between them. There are 18 residues in the CDR3.

This chain connects TRBV19 to TRBJ2-3, with a possible D match to TRBD1 (5 bases). The ends were cut back, 6 bases at V and 4 bases at J, with 17 bases in the middle. The CDR3 is made up of 15 amino acids. Germline CDR1 is LNHDA and CDR2 is SQIVND (reference sequence). DNA for the CDR3: TGTGCCAGTAGCGGATTAGGACATCTGGCAGATACGCAGTATTTT. As protein: CASSGLGHLADTQYF.

The V gene is TRBV7-9, the J gene TRBJ1-4, with 10 nucleotides matching TRBD1. Germline values: CDR1 SEHNR, CDR2 FQNEAQ (reference sequence). The CDR3 consists of 15 residues. The trim removed 5 bases at V and 6 bases at J, leaving 6 bases unmatched. The CDR3 coding sequence is TGTGCCAGCAGCGACTCCGGGACAGGGGATGAAAAACTGTTTTTT. This codes for CASSDSGTGDEKLFF.

The chain combines TRBV21-1 with TRBJ2-7; TRBD1 is the table's D call and was not checked against the DNA. TRBV21-1 is a pseudogene locus. This CDR3 has 15 residues. CDR3 in DNA: TGTGCCAGCAGCAAAGGGAACAGGACCTCCTACGAGCAGTACTTC. Translation: CASSKGNRTSYEQYF.

The chain is built from TRBV30 and TRBJ1-5; D not resolved. The CDR3 covers 13 residues. Per the germline V gene, CDR1 is GTSNPN and CDR2 is SVGIG (reference sequence). V gave up 5 bases and J gave up 7 bases, with 15 bases separating them. The CDR3 region is CAWETHAGQPQHF. The CDR3, as DNA: TGTGCCTGGGAAACTCACGCCGGGCAGCCCCAGCATTTT. Full variable domain (rest looked up from reference TRBV30 and TRBJ1-5): SQTIHQWPATLVQPVGSPLSLECTVEGTSNPNLYWYRQAAGRGLQLLFYSVGIGQISSEVPQNLSASRPQDRQFILSSKKLLLSDSGFYLCAWETHAGQPQHFGDGTRLSIL.